The 25 T cell receptor beta chains reported below all come from one sample, sequenced in a study of T cell changes during pregnancy in multiple sclerosis. Clones were read by immunoSEQ multiplex PCR, and TCRdb kept only the in-frame ones, dropping some. The data show around 69,000 clones, around nine tenths seen once. Sequenced material: CD8+ T cells from peripheral blood mononuclear cells, taken before pregnancy. Receptors were obtained from a female donor with multiple sclerosis, enrolled in a pregnancy study.

V usage is TRBV9 and J usage is TRBJ2-2, with a weak D call TRBD1 (5 bases). CDR1 SGDLS and CDR2 YYNGEE come from the germline V gene. The CDR3 totals 13 residues. V was pared by 3 bases and J by 6 bases, with 9 bases between. Here the CDR3 reads CASSARQSGELFF. CDR3 in DNA: TGTGCCAGCAGCGCCCGACAGTCCGGGGAGCTGTTTTTT.

V gene TRBV6-5 combines with J gene TRBJ1-5, with 8 nucleotides matching TRBD1. Germline V gives CDR1 MNHEY, CDR2 SVGAGI. With V trimmed by 5 bases and J by 1 base, 4 bases remained unmatched. CDR3 length: 15 amino acids. The CDR3 coding sequence is TGTGCCAGCAGTCCAGGGGGCGGCAGCAATCAGCCCCAGCATTTT. This codes for CASSPGGGSNQPQHF.

The chain carries TRBV7-2 and TRBJ2-7; tentative D call: TRBD2 (6 bases). CDR3 length: 14 residues. Germline V gives CDR1 SGHTA, CDR2 FQGNSA. The V end was cut by 4 bases, the J end by 7 bases, with 17 bases between. The CDR3 DNA reads as TGTGCCAGCAGCTCCCCGGGTCTCCGGGGGGAGCAGTACTTC. It is translated as CASSSPGLRGEQYF.

The chain couples TRBV5-4 to TRBJ2-1, with 10 bases matching TRBD2. This CDR3 spans 16 amino acids. Germline V gene data show CDR1 as SGHNT and CDR2 as YYREEE (reference sequence). Trimming cost V 2 bases and J 7 bases; bases outside gene matches: 9. CDR3 in amino acids: CASSFSGGAFGNEQFF. CDR3 in DNA: TGTGCCAGCAGCTTCAGCGGGGGGGCCTTCGGGAATGAGCAGTTCTTC.

This clone came up once. In DNA, the CDR3 is TGTGCCAGTAGTATCGGAGGTTATAGCAATCAGCCCCAGCATTTT. This encodes CASSIGGYSNQPQHF. The chain uses TRBV19 and TRBJ1-5, with unresolved D. V lost 3 bases and J lost 0, with 9 bases in between. Germline V gene data show CDR1 as LNHDA and CDR2 as SQIVND (reference sequence). The CDR3 runs to 15 residues.

This chain joins TRBV15 and TRBJ1-5; D ambiguous. Germline CDR1 LNHNV, CDR2 YYDKDF (reference sequence). V lost 1 base and J lost 4, with 8 bases in between. This CDR3 is 14 amino acids long. In DNA, the CDR3 is TGTGCCACCAGCAGAGCAGGTGGGAATCAGCCCCAGCATTTT. Translation: CATSRAGGNQPQHF.

The V gene is TRBV25-1, the J gene TRBJ1-2, with 9 bases lining up with TRBD1. Per the germline V gene, CDR1 is MGHDK and CDR2 is SYGVNS. The length of the CDR3 is 18 residues. The V segment lost 3 bases and the J segment 0 bases; nucleotides outside the gene matches: 11. The CDR3 spells CASSDLGTGRRSNYGYTF. Here the CDR3 DNA reads TGTGCCAGCAGTGACCTAGGGACAGGGAGACGTTCTAACTATGGCTACACCTTC.

This rearrangement joins TRBV13 to TRBJ1-2, with D possibly being TRBD1 (5 bases). There are 13 residues in the CDR3. Trimming removed 9 bases at V and 9 bases at J, with 20 bases between. CDR1 is PRHDT and CDR2 is FYEKMQ in the germline V gene (reference sequence). CDR3 nucleotide sequence: TGTGCCAGTACTACAGGACTGGACTACAGCTACACCTTC. This sequence encodes CASTTGLDYSYTF.

V is TRBV5-3 and J is TRBJ1-2, with a tentative D call TRBD1 (6 bases). TRBV5-3 is annotated as an ORF whose role is uncertain. The V and J ends lost 0 bases and 5 bases respectively, with 11 bases between them. This CDR3 has 14 residues. CDR3 sequence (DNA): TGTGCCAGAAGCTTGGGGACAGCCCGTTATGGCTACACCTTC. Its protein product is CARSLGTARYGYTF.

This chain links TRBV5-4 with TRBJ2-5, with 7 positions matching TRBD1. The V gene's germline CDR1 is SGHNT and CDR2 YYREEE (reference sequence). With 1 base clipped from V and 5 bases from J, the junction kept 2 bases outside the gene matches. The CDR3 runs 13 residues. CDR3: CASSLRGPETQYF. Here the CDR3 DNA reads TGTGCCAGCAGCTTGAGGGGGCCGGAGACCCAGTACTTC.

The V gene is TRBV27, the J gene TRBJ2-7; no clear D. V was shortened by 1 base and J by 4 bases, with 11 bases between the two germline ends. This CDR3 has 14 residues. CDR1 and CDR2 (germline): MNHEY, SMNVEV (reference sequence). The DNA of the CDR3 is TGTGCCAGCAGTTTATTCAGTTCGGGTTACGAGCAGTACTTC. It codes for CASSLFSSGYEQYF.

The count of this clone is one. The chain employs TRBV28 and TRBJ2-7; no firm D call. CDR3 size: 11 residues. V was cut by 5 bases and J by 4 bases, with 6 bases left in between. Germline values: CDR1 MDHEN, CDR2 SYDVKM. The DNA for the CDR3 is TGTGCCAGCAGTCAGATATACGAGCAGTACTTC. This translates into CASSQIYEQYF.

This chain joins TRBV19 and TRBJ2-7, with no clear D. Trimming pared 10 bases from V and 0 bases from J, leaving 13 bases between. The CDR3 length is 13 residues. Per the germline V gene, CDR1 is LNHDA and CDR2 is SQIVND (reference sequence). CDR3 loop: CATAAESSYEQYF. Written as DNA, the CDR3 is TGTGCCACTGCGGCAGAGAGCTCCTACGAGCAGTACTTC.

This clone occurred once. CDR3 sequence reads: CASSSGQGVLRRHF. In nucleotides, the CDR3 is TGTGCCAGTAGTAGCGGACAGGGGGTCTTAAGGAGGCATTTT. The chain uses TRBV19 and TRBJ1-5; TRBD1 matches at 10 bases. V lost 4 bases and J lost 15; bases outside the gene matches: 12. The CDR3 is 14 amino acids. Germline V gene lookup returns CDR1 LNHDA and CDR2 SQIVND (reference sequence).

This clone came up once. This chain uses TRBV7-3 with TRBJ2-3; 9 positions match TRBD2. With V trimmed by 5 bases and J by 2 bases, 2 bases remained unmatched. CDR3 length: 14 amino acids. Per germline, CDR1 SGHTA and CDR2 FQGTGA. The CDR3 protein is CASSASGATDTQYF. The CDR3 nucleotides are TGTGCCAGCAGCGCTAGCGGGGCCACAGATACGCAGTATTTT.

The CDR3 sequence is CSVNHLGPPGDEQFF. The CDR3 DNA follows: TGCAGCGTCAACCACCTCGGGCCCCCCGGGGATGAGCAGTTCTTC. The rearrangement links TRBV29-1 to TRBJ2-1; D perhaps matches TRBD2 (5 bases). The CDR3 has 15 residues. V lost 6 bases, J lost 8 bases, and 23 bases lay in between. Germline V CDR1 and CDR2: SQVTM, ANQGSEA.

This chain connects TRBV2 to TRBJ1-5; D is undetermined. V was shortened by 7 bases and J by 2 bases, with 15 bases between the two germline ends. The CDR3 runs 15 residues. Germline CDR1 is SNHLY and CDR2 is FYNNEI. The CDR3 coding sequence is TGTGCCAGCATGGTCGCCCTAGAGGGCAATCAGCCCCAGCATTTT. Encoded protein: CASMVALEGNQPQHF.

The V and J genes are TRBV5-4 and TRBJ2-3; D might be TRBD2 (5 bases). Germline-derived CDR1 and CDR2 are SGHNT and YYREEE (reference sequence). The V end lost 0 bases, the J end lost 4 bases, and 18 bases lay between the germline ends. The CDR3 is 17 amino acids. CDR3 DNA sequence: TGTGCCAGCAGCTTGGCGCGAGGATTTAGGGAGTCAGATACGCAGTATTTT. Translating gives CASSLARGFRESDTQYF.

This sequence joins TRBV7-9 and TRBJ1-1; perhaps TRBD1 as D (6 bases). Germline V gives CDR1 SEHNR, CDR2 FQNEAQ (reference sequence). There are 14 residues in the CDR3. Trimming cost V 5 bases and J 0 bases, with 10 bases left between them. The CDR3 DNA reads TGTGCCAGCAGCCAGGACAGAATGAACACTGAAGCTTTCTTT. Protein product: CASSQDRMNTEAFF.

The J gene is TRBJ1-6, the V gene TRBV6-5; TRBD1 agrees at 7 bases. The CDR3 loop spans 14 amino acids. CDR1 is MNHEY, CDR2 SVGAGI, per germline. V lost 4 bases, J lost 9 bases, and 6 bases stayed unmatched. The CDR3 loop is CASSLTGLGSPLHF. CDR3 coding DNA: TGTGCCAGCAGTTTGACAGGGTTGGGTTCACCCCTCCACTTT.

V and J are TRBV19 and TRBJ1-5; tentatively, D is TRBD1 (5 bases). The CDR3 sequence is 14 residues long. The V gene's germline CDR1 is LNHDA and CDR2 SQIVND (reference sequence). Trimming shortened V by 4 bases and J by 6 bases, and 13 bases separated the two germline ends. CDR3 sequence: CASSTPGWSQPQHF. DNA for the CDR3: TGTGCCAGTAGTACGCCAGGGTGGAGTCAGCCCCAGCATTTT.

The J gene is TRBJ2-1, the V gene TRBV19; 8 bases map to TRBD2. CDR1 and CDR2 from the germline V gene are LNHDA and SQIVND (reference sequence). V lost 2 bases, J lost 8 bases, and 2 bases stayed unmatched. The CDR3 has 13 residues. The CDR3 DNA sequence: TGTGCCAGTAGTATAAGCGGGGGAGATGAGCAGTTCTTC. It yields the protein CASSISGGDEQFF.

The rearrangement joins TRBV14 to TRBJ1-3, with a possible D match to TRBD1 (5 bases). The CDR3 has 15 residues. Trimming removed 0 bases from V and 2 bases from J, with 8 bases in between. CDR1 is SGHDN, CDR2 FVKESK, per germline. The CDR3 loop reads CASSQESGTGNTIYF. The CDR3 nucleotides are TGTGCCAGCAGCCAAGAGTCAGGGACTGGAAACACCATATATTTT.

The rearrangement uses TRBV10-3 and TRBJ1-4; the D gene is possibly TRBD1 (5 bases). The CDR3 is 14 amino acids. Germline values: CDR1 ENHRY, CDR2 SYGVKD. V lost 3 bases to trimming and J lost 5 bases, with 10 bases between them. This CDR3 reads CAISDPGMNEKLFF. CDR3 nucleotides: TGTGCCATCAGTGACCCAGGGATGAATGAAAAACTGTTTTTT.

This CDR3 reads CASPRSGASSDEQFF. For the CDR3, the DNA is TGTGCCAGCCCTAGAAGCGGGGCTTCGAGCGATGAGCAGTTCTTC. The chain employs TRBV2 and TRBJ2-1; 7 bases align to TRBD2. The trim removed 8 bases at V and 8 bases at J, leaving 15 bases unmatched. The CDR3 is made up of 15 amino acids. The germline V gene has CDR1 SNHLY and CDR2 FYNNEI.